The 17 T cell receptor beta chains reported below all come from one sample, sequenced in a study of blood T cell repertoires in COVID-19. TCRdb's copy holds only in-frame clones and misses some; the assay was immunoSEQ multiplex PCR. The table includes fewer than 400,000 clones, roughly 85% detected once. The specimen sequenced was PBMCs or T cells enriched from blood (not recorded which). These receptor sequences come from a woman in her 30s who had been exposed to COVID-19.

On this clone itself: This specimen includes other DNA sequences encoding the same CDR3. J is TRBJ2-7 and V is TRBV7-2; D not certain. Trimming took 5 bases from V and 2 from J, leaving 4 bases between them. This CDR3 has 11 residues. Germline V gene lookup returns CDR1 SGHTA and CDR2 FQGNSA. The CDR3: CASSPAYEQYF. CDR3 DNA: TGTGCCAGCAGCCCCGCCTACGAGCAGTACTTC. Complete variable domain (other parts from reference TRBV7-2 and TRBJ2-7): GAGVSQSPSNKVTEKGKDVELRCDPISGHTALYWYRQSLGQGLEFLIYFQGNSAPDKSGLPSDRFSAERTGGSVSTLTIQRTQQEDSAVYLCASSPAYEQYFGPGTRLTVT.

V gene TRBV4-3 combines with J gene TRBJ2-1; tentative D call: TRBD1 (7 bases). The CDR3 is made up of 16 amino acids. CDR1 is LGHNA, CDR2 YSLEER, per germline. Trimming removed 1 base at V and 7 bases at J, with 17 bases between. CDR3 loop: CASSQVFQGGRNEQFF. The CDR3 DNA follows: TGCGCCAGCAGCCAAGTCTTTCAGGGGGGAAGAAATGAGCAGTTCTTC.

This chain uses TRBV12-3 or TRBV12-4 with TRBJ2-7; D unresolved. V lost 3 bases and J 3 bases, leaving 3 bases between the germline ends. The CDR3 spans 11 residues. CDR3 bases: TGTGCCAGCAGTTTCGGCTACGAGCAGTACTTC. Translating it yields CASSFGYEQYF.

As DNA, the CDR3 is TGTGCCAGTAGAGACGGGGCCTCAGGGGACGCCTATGGCTACACCTTC. Protein sequence: CASRDGASGDAYGYTF. The rearrangement links TRBV19 to TRBJ1-2; maybe TRBD1 (6 bases). This CDR3 comprises 16 residues. The germline V and J ends were trimmed by 6 bases and 4 bases, with 21 bases remaining between them. Germline-derived CDR1 and CDR2 are LNHDA and SQIVND (reference sequence).

This clone was detected only a few times. This chain connects TRBV7-8 to TRBJ2-1, with 10 bases that match TRBD2. Germline values: CDR1 SGHVS, CDR2 FQNEAQ. This CDR3 spans 15 amino acids. Trimming took 4 bases from V and 9 from J; bases not matched to a gene: 9. The CDR3 sequence: CASSSGAGGPGEQFF. CDR3 sequence (DNA): TGTGCCAGCAGCTCGGGAGCGGGGGGGCCCGGTGAGCAGTTCTTC.

This chain joins TRBV4-2 and TRBJ2-7, with D possibly matching TRBD2 (5 bases). V was shortened by 0 bases and J by 5 bases, with 11 bases between the two germline ends. The CDR3 length is 14 residues. The germline V gene encodes CDR1 LGHNA and CDR2 YNFKEQ. The DNA of the CDR3 is TGTGCCAGCAGCCAAGATCCGGGAATCGACGAGCAGTACTTC. Its translation is CASSQDPGIDEQYF.

The J gene is TRBJ1-1, the V gene TRBV28, with 7 bases fitting TRBD1. The CDR3 extends over 14 amino acids. The V gene end was trimmed by 1 base and the J gene end by 3 bases; junction bases not matched to a gene: 2. Germline V gene lookup returns CDR1 MDHEN and CDR2 SYDVKM. CDR3 region: CASSLSGGYTEAFF. DNA of the CDR3: TGTGCCAGCAGTTTATCAGGGGGGTACACTGAAGCTTTCTTT.

The CDR3 nucleotides read TGTGCCAGCAGCTCTTGGACAGGCCTCGGGACTGAAGCTTTCTTT. Amino acid sequence: CASSSWTGLGTEAFF. The chain carries TRBV3-1 (or the pseudogene TRBV3-2) and TRBJ1-1, with TRBD1 matching over 7 bases. CDR1 and CDR2 (germline): LGHDT, YNNKEL (reference sequence). The CDR3 covers 15 residues. With V trimmed by 5 bases and J by 5 bases, 11 bases remained unmatched.

V usage is TRBV7-9 and J usage is TRBJ2-3; 9 nucleotides agree with TRBD1. CDR1 and CDR2 from the germline V gene are SEHNR and FQNEAQ (reference sequence). With 5 bases clipped from V and 4 bases from J, the junction kept 7 bases outside the gene matches. The CDR3 is 15 residues long. This CDR3 is CASSVGTGRADTQYF. The CDR3 nucleotides read TGTGCCAGCAGCGTCGGGACAGGGAGGGCAGATACGCAGTATTTT.

CDR3 amino acids: CASSLSGQGGEKLFF. In nucleotides, the CDR3 is TGTGCCAGCAGTTTATCTGGACAGGGGGGTGAAAAACTGTTTTTT. The V gene is TRBV27, the J gene TRBJ1-4, with 10 bases fitting TRBD1. The CDR3 loop spans 15 amino acids. Germline lookup yields CDR1 MNHEY and CDR2 SMNVEV (reference sequence). V lost 0 bases and J lost 7; bases outside the gene matches: 2.

In this sample, this clone turned up once. This chain connects TRBV19 to TRBJ2-1, with 11 bases lining up with TRBD1. V was clipped by 5 bases and J by 0 bases; unmatched bases: 3. The CDR3 is 16 amino acids. CDR1 and CDR2 (germline): LNHDA, SQIVND (reference sequence). The CDR3: CASSLGTGGSYNEQFF. For the CDR3, the DNA is TGTGCCAGTAGTCTCGGGACAGGGGGCTCCTACAATGAGCAGTTCTTC.

The sample holds one count of this clone. The CDR3 DNA reads TGTGCCAGCAGCTATAGCTTGGTTCTTGGCTACACCTTC. Amino acid sequence: CASSYSLVLGYTF. The rearrangement joins TRBV7-9 to TRBJ1-2; D is undetermined. V was shortened by 4 bases and J by 7 bases, with 13 bases between the two germline ends. This CDR3 is built from 13 residues. The germline gives CDR1 SEHNR, CDR2 FQNEAQ (reference sequence).

There are a few counts of this clone. This rearrangement joins TRBV30 to TRBJ2-7; D gene uncertain. The V end was cut by 3 bases, the J end by 0 bases, with 15 bases between. Germline V CDR1 and CDR2: GTSNPN, SVGIG (reference sequence). This CDR3 comprises 15 residues. Here the CDR3 reads CAWREITGFSYEQYF. The CDR3 coding sequence is TGTGCCTGGAGGGAGATAACTGGGTTCTCCTACGAGCAGTACTTC.

This chain connects TRBV7-9 to TRBJ2-7; D is perhaps TRBD1 (5 bases). V lost 1 base and J lost 7, with 14 bases in between. Germline V gives CDR1 SEHNR, CDR2 FQNEAQ (reference sequence). This CDR3 spans 14 amino acids. Here the CDR3 DNA reads TGTGCCAGCAGCTTAGGACTTCCCAGGGAAGAGCAGTACTTC. Encoded protein: CASSLGLPREEQYF.

The chain has TRBV9 and TRBJ2-3; possible D gene TRBD2, 5 bases. Germline loops: CDR1 SGDLS, CDR2 YYNGEE. The ends were cut back, 3 bases at V and 6 bases at J, with 8 bases in the middle. The CDR3 is 12 residues long. In DNA form, the CDR3 reads TGTGCCAGCAGCGACGGAGGCGATACGCAGTATTTT. Translation gives CASSDGGDTQYF.

Comments on this clone: Because the CDR3 is missing its conserved closing phenylalanine or tryptophan, this is likely a read error. The DNA is omitted, as the CDR3 cannot be located on it reliably, and the CDR3 follows TCRdb's listing. The gene calls are TRBV21-1 and TRBJ1-1; the tabulated D call, TRBD1, remains unverified against the DNA. TRBV21-1 counts as a pseudogene. The CDR3 sequence runs 14 residues, both termini included. The CDR3 reads CASSASTQQARSFL.

This chain uses TRBV30 with TRBJ2-7; TRBD1 aligns across 7 bases. Germline V gene lookup returns CDR1 GTSNPN and CDR2 SVGIG (reference sequence). The CDR3 length is 14 residues. The J segment lost 3 bases and the V segment lost 3 bases, leaving 8 bases of the junction unmatched. The CDR3 nucleotides are TGTGCCTGGAGGTCCTCAGGGGGTATCTACGAGCAGTACTTC. It encodes CAWRSSGGIYEQYF.